This TCR beta chain came from a study of T cells in Graves' hyperthyroidism and ophthalmopathy. This clonotype was seen many times. From RNA transcripts, TCR beta CDR3 regions were amplified. TCR CDR3 underwent first-round RT-PCR with the HTBI primer set. TCRdb re-called the multiplex PCR reads through MiXCR, storing one row per CDR3 protein. The sample lists some 600,000 distinct CDR3 sequences, more than 11% occurring once. Patients showing uncontrolled infection, other autoimmune disease, pregnancy or lactation were ineligible. Source material: blood. The source is a woman aged 25 to 39 with Graves' hyperthyroidism that later progressed to Graves' ophthalmopathy.

The CDR3 DNA reads as TGTGCCAGCAAGGGCGGAATCTACAATGAGCAGTTCTTC. This sequence encodes CASKGGIYNEQFF. The chain uses TRBV2 and TRBJ2-1; D uncertain. Between the trimmed V and J ends, which lost 7 bases and 3 bases, there was a span of 10 bases. CDR1 and CDR2 from the germline V gene are SNHLY and FYNNEI. This CDR3 has 13 residues. Together with reference TRBV2 and TRBJ2-1, the CDR3 gives the full variable domain: EPEVTQTPSHQVTQMGQEVILRCVPISNHLYFYWYRQILGQKVEFLVSFYNNEISEKSEIFDDQFSVERPDGSNFTLKIRSTKLEDSAMYFCASKGGIYNEQFFGPGTRLTVL.